This is a list of T cell receptor beta chains from one sample in a study of shared clonotypes between healthy human individuals. Only in-frame clones appear in the TCRdb table, and some are missing; sequencing was by immunoSEQ multiplex PCR. The sample lists under 600,000 clones; 90% to 97% were seen once. Input material: naive CD4+ T cells sorted from blood. Every receptor here comes from a woman in her 30s in good health. The CDR3 runs from the conserved cysteine through the conserved F or W. A D gene is named only where the DNA matches it firmly. Size values are once, few and many counts, or a class for expanded clones, and some rows have none.

TRBV18	-	TRBJ1-5	once	CASSPDRQPQPQHF	TGTGCCAGCTCACCAGATCGGCAGCCCCAGCCCCAGCATTTT
TRBV5-1	-	TRBJ2-1	-	CASSLAGKLSYNEQFF	TGCGCCAGCAGCTTGGCGGGGAAACTCTCCTACAATGAGCAGTTCTTC
TRBV7-2	-	TRBJ1-2	-	CASSPSMSGLAGYTF	TGTGCCAGCAGCCCATCAATGTCAGGTCTTGCTGGCTACACCTTC
TRBV4-1	TRBD2	TRBJ2-1	-	CASSQPSSGRFVF	TGCGCCAGCAGCCAACCTTCTAGCGGGAGGTTCGTCTTC
TRBV5-1	TRBD1	TRBJ2-2	once	CASSPGQGAIGELFF	TGCGCCAGCAGCCCGGGACAGGGGGCGATCGGGGAGCTGTTTTTT
TRBV5-1	TRBD1	TRBJ1-1	-	CASSSQGEDTEAFF	TGCGCCAGCAGCTCACAGGGGGAGGACACTGAAGCTTTCTTT
TRBV2	TRBD1	TRBJ2-2	-	CASSGTGGFGELFF	TGTGCCAGCAGTGGCACAGGGGGCTTCGGGGAGCTGTTTTTT
TRBV7-2	-	TRBJ1-5	-	CASSLVRYSNQPQHF	TGTGCCAGCAGCTTAGTTAGGTATAGCAATCAGCCCCAGCATTTT
TRBV5-4	-	TRBJ1-2	-	CASRPSTNYGYTF	TGTGCCAGCAGGCCCTCGACTAACTATGGCTACACCTTC
TRBV28	-	TRBJ2-2	-	CASSVEADYTGELFF	TGTGCCAGCAGTGTCGAAGCGGACTACACCGGGGAGCTGTTTTTT
TRBV13	-	TRBJ2-2	-	CASSTQGAGELFF	TGTGCCAGCAGCACACAGGGAGCCGGGGAGCTGTTTTTT
TRBV5-1	-	TRBJ1-6	-	CASSLVSVDSPLHF	TGCGCCAGCAGCTTGGTGTCAGTTGATTCACCCCTCCACTTT
TRBV5-1	TRBD2	TRBJ2-5	-	CASSLNGRALETQYF	TGCGCCAGCAGCTTGAACGGGAGGGCCCTCGAGACCCAGTACTTC
TRBV9	-	TRBJ2-1	-	CASSPDSPNEQFF	TGTGCCAGCAGCCCCGACAGTCCCAATGAGCAGTTCTTC
TRBV19	TRBD2	TRBJ2-5	-	CASSRYTGGQETQYF	TGTGCCAGTAGCCGGTATACGGGGGGTCAAGAGACCCAGTACTTC
TRBV13	TRBD2	TRBJ2-1	-	CASSPPHRAGGSYNEQFF	TGTGCCAGCAGCCCCCCTCATAGGGCGGGAGGGTCCTACAATGAGCAGTTCTTC
TRBV5-4	TRBD1	TRBJ1-3	-	CASSLEGQGALFSF	TGTGCCAGCAGCTTGGAGGGACAGGGAGCTCTCTTCAGCTTT
TRBV15	TRBD2	TRBJ2-7	-	CATSSRGGSAYEQYF	TGTGCCACCAGCTCGCGGGGCGGGAGTGCCTACGAGCAGTACTTC
TRBV5-1	-	TRBJ1-2	-	CASSLESGVDYGYTF	TGCGCCAGCAGCTTGGAGTCAGGGGTTGACTATGGCTACACCTTC
TRBV5-1	-	TRBJ2-3	-	CASSLSRESIQGTDTQYF	TGCGCCAGCAGCTTGTCGAGGGAGAGTATTCAGGGCACAGATACGCAGTATTTT
TRBV15	-	TRBJ2-3	-	CATSRDVGGADTQYF	TGTGCCACCAGCAGAGATGTCGGAGGCGCAGATACGCAGTATTTT
TRBV5-1	TRBD2	TRBJ2-1	-	CASSYLSGSSYNEQFF	TGCGCCAGCAGCTATCTTAGCGGGAGCTCCTACAATGAGCAGTTCTTC
TRBV27	TRBD1	TRBJ2-7	-	CASSLKDRGSYEQYF	TGTGCCAGCAGTTTAAAGGACAGGGGTTCCTACGAGCAGTACTTC
TRBV5-1	-	TRBJ2-7	-	CASTGRGESSSYEQYF	TGCGCCAGCACGGGCAGGGGGGAGTCCAGCTCCTACGAGCAGTACTTC
TRBV19	-	TRBJ1-1	-	CASTNTGANTEAFF	TGTGCCAGTACTAATACAGGTGCGAACACTGAAGCTTTCTTT